The clone carrying this TCR beta chain was seen at least ten times. Its antigen is unknown. With a much larger clone just one base away, this may be a read error. As handled by the study authors: CDR3 differences across clinicopathological groups were used to build a distant-metastasis classifier for papillary thyroid cancer. Through MiXCR, TCRdb re-clonotyped the PCR reads. For this entry, the V and J calls and clone size follow TCRdb and not the study's own pipeline. Of 40,000 to 50,000 clones listed, about an eighth are singletons. None of the patients had undergone any treatment ahead of thyroid surgery. Germline assignment: CDR1 MDHEN and CDR2 SYDVKM. The CDR3 has 12 amino acids. The sample comes from a study of metastatic and nonmetastatic thyroid tumors. Study-level background: Where malignant and benign thyroid patients were concerned, repertoires were compared across blood and tumor or nodule tissue.

Study observations and caveats: As reported, TCR beta diversity in blood and tumor was significantly higher in malignant thyroid tumors than in benign nodules.

V usage is TRBV28 and J usage is TRBJ2-2, with no clear D. The source material was blood. The source of this sequence is a male donor with papillary thyroid cancer or a benign thyroid nodule (not recorded which). Some clones in this sample may be carry-over from other donors' samples. The CDR3 reads CAGSFRSRELFF. The CDR3 coding sequence is TGTGCCGGCAGTTTCCGATCCCGGGAGCTGTTTTTT.